This section outlines one T cell receptor beta chain sequence together with its context. The entry originates in a study of T cells in Graves' hyperthyroidism and ophthalmopathy. RNA transcripts provided the source from which TCR beta CDR3 regions were amplified. TCR CDR3 regions were first amplified by RT-PCR with HTBI primers. A single record per CDR3 protein comes from TCRdb applying MiXCR to the multiplex PCR reads. The data contain fewer than 350,000 distinct CDR3 sequences, about an eighth of them singletons. The CDR3 runs to 15 residues. From germline, CDR1 is SGHTA and CDR2 FQGNSA. Trimming cost V 0 bases and J 4 bases, with 12 bases left between them. Stable disease denoted Graves' hyperthyroidism without ophthalmopathy progression within 18 months.

J is TRBJ1-2 and V is TRBV7-2; D gene unclear. This clonotype originated in a woman aged 35 to 49 with Graves' hyperthyroidism. The specimen was blood. CDR3 DNA: TGTGCCAGCAGCTTAGCGCAAACGGTCGGCTATGGCTACACCTTC. It yields the protein CASSLAQTVGYGYTF.